Listed below are T cell receptor beta chains from one sample, sequenced in a study of early T cells in non-severe SARS-CoV-2 infection. MiXCR, applied by TCRdb to the 5' RACE reads, yields one record per CDR3 protein. The repertoire holds 55,000 to 65,000 distinct CDR3 sequences, with approximately 9% as singletons. Sequencing was carried out using whole blood. These receptors all come from an adult who was a healthcare worker with PCR-confirmed SARS-CoV-2 infection or an uninfected control (not recorded which). Each CDR3 is given with its conserved first and last residue. A D gene is named only where the DNA matches it firmly. Clone size is not always given. Where it is, it says once, few, many or a class for expanded clones.

D gene | J gene | V gene | clone size | CDR3 protein | CDR3 DNA
. | TRBJ2-7 | TRBV14 | few | CASSKRQLSYEQYF | TGTGCCAGCAGCAAAAGACAGCTATCCTACGAGCAGTACTTC
. | TRBJ2-7 | TRBV6-2/TRBV6-3 | many | CASSLTRTHEQYF | TGTGCCAGCAGTCTCACCAGGACCCACGAGCAGTACTTC
. | TRBJ2-5 | TRBV7-9 | few | CASSLLRGGETQYF | TGTGCCAGCAGCTTATTACGGGGCGGCGAGACCCAGTACTTC
. | TRBJ2-7 | TRBV7-2 | . | CASSSQGGTYEQYF | TGTGCCAGCAGCTCGCAAGGCGGGACCTACGAGCAGTACTTC
TRBD2 | TRBJ2-1 | TRBV14 | . | CASSQGRTSGSDEQFF | TGTGCCAGCAGTCAGGGTCGGACTAGCGGGAGTGATGAGCAGTTCTTC
. | TRBJ1-2 | TRBV5-1 | many | CASSPADYGYTF | TGCGCCAGCAGCCCGGCAGACTATGGCTACACCTTC
TRBD1 | TRBJ2-1 | TRBV27 | many | CASSLNRGNNEQFF | TGTGCCAGCAGTCTTAACAGGGGGAACAATGAGCAGTTCTTC
TRBD2 | TRBJ2-5 | TRBV5-1 | many | CASSLAGAQETQYF | TGCGCCAGCAGCTTAGCGGGAGCCCAAGAGACCCAGTACTTC
TRBD1 | TRBJ1-1 | TRBV11-2 | many | CASSQDRGEAFF | TGTGCCAGCAGCCAGGACAGGGGTGAAGCTTTCTTT
. | TRBJ2-7 | TRBV28 | . | CASSRTVNYEQYF | TGTGCCAGCTCCCGGACAGTAAACTACGAGCAGTACTTC
. | TRBJ2-7 | TRBV6-5 | many | CASRSSGHPYEQYF | TGTGCCAGCCGGTCCTCGGGACATCCCTACGAGCAGTACTTC
TRBD1 | TRBJ1-4 | TRBV6-5 | many | CASKGASTATNEKLFF | TGTGCCAGCAAGGGGGCCTCGACAGCTACTAATGAAAAACTGTTTTTT
. | TRBJ2-7 | TRBV3-1 | . | CASSQAAYEQYF | TGTGCCAGCAGCCAGGCAGCGTACGAGCAGTACTTC
TRBD1 | TRBJ2-7 | TRBV12-3/TRBV12-4 | . | CASRRQGAITYEQYF | TGTGCCAGCAGGCGACAGGGGGCGATTACCTACGAGCAGTACTTC
TRBD1 | TRBJ2-7 | TRBV28 | many | CASRPNPGQGSYEQYF | TGTGCCAGCAGACCAAATCCGGGACAGGGTTCCTACGAGCAGTACTTC
TRBD1 | TRBJ2-1 | TRBV4-3 | few | CASSQLMGQGVNEQFF | TGCGCCAGCAGCCAATTGATGGGACAGGGGGTCAATGAGCAGTTCTTC
TRBD1 | TRBJ2-7 | TRBV7-2 | . | CASSLANLGTEVYEQYF | TGTGCCAGCAGCTTAGCAAATCTCGGGACAGAAGTTTACGAGCAGTACTTC
. | TRBJ2-5 | TRBV6-5 | many | CASSYGVGRETQYF | TGTGCCAGCAGTTACGGTGTGGGGAGAGAGACCCAGTACTTC
TRBD2 | TRBJ2-7 | TRBV28 | many | CASRLAGAVSYEQYF | TGTGCCAGCAGACTAGCGGGAGCCGTATCCTACGAGCAGTACTTC
. | TRBJ2-7 | TRBV19 | few | CASSVRKLGINSYEQYF | TGTGCCAGTAGTGTCCGAAAGCTTGGGATAAACTCCTACGAGCAGTACTTC
. | TRBJ2-3 | TRBV6-2/TRBV6-3 | few | CASSGRVHYTDTQYF | TGTGCCAGCAGTGGCAGGGTACACTACACAGATACGCAGTATTTT
. | TRBJ2-7 | TRBV27 | many | CASSLVQGYEQYF | TGTGCCAGCAGTTTAGTACAGGGCTACGAGCAGTACTTC
TRBD1 | TRBJ1-2 | TRBV29-1 | many | CSALGQDRGHNYGYTF | TGCAGCGCCCTCGGTCAGGACAGGGGGCACAACTATGGCTACACCTTC
. | TRBJ1-1 | TRBV20-1 | many | CSAPTGGSDTEAFF | TGCAGTGCTCCAACGGGGGGGTCAGACACTGAAGCTTTCTTT
TRBD1 | TRBJ2-2 | TRBV5-4 | many | CASSLGQGIWGGELFF | TGTGCCAGCAGCCTCGGACAGGGAATTTGGGGCGGGGAGCTGTTTTTT
. | TRBJ2-7 | TRBV7-9 | . | CASSADGAYEQYF | TGTGCCAGCAGCGCTGACGGGGCCTACGAGCAGTACTTC
. | TRBJ2-2 | TRBV7-3 | . | CASSPGLNTGELFF | TGTGCCAGCAGTCCAGGACTGAACACCGGGGAGCTGTTTTTT
TRBD2 | TRBJ2-1 | TRBV19 | few | CASSTLSRTSGDNEQFF | TGTGCCAGTAGTACACTATCTCGGACTAGCGGCGACAATGAGCAGTTCTTC
. | TRBJ1-2 | TRBV20-1 | many | CSASIPGPSGGYTF | TGCAGTGCTTCGATTCCGGGACCTTCGGGTGGCTACACCTTC
. | TRBJ2-1 | TRBV28 | . | CASSLLRNEQFF | TGTGCCAGCAGTTTACTCCGGAATGAGCAGTTCTTC
. | TRBJ1-1 | TRBV6-6 | few | CASSYIVAPTEAFF | TGTGCCAGCAGTTATATAGTGGCACCCACTGAAGCTTTCTTT
. | TRBJ1-1 | TRBV6-1 | few | CASIRTEYTEAFF | TGTGCCAGCATTCGGACAGAATACACTGAAGCTTTCTTT
. | TRBJ2-3 | TRBV5-4 | few | CASSLTRGASTDTQYF | TGTGCCAGCAGCTTGACCCGCGGGGCTAGCACAGATACGCAGTATTTT
. | TRBJ2-3 | TRBV29-1 | many | CSVEETGSTDTQYF | TGCAGCGTTGAAGAGACCGGAAGCACAGATACGCAGTATTTT
. | TRBJ1-2 | TRBV12-3/TRBV12-4 | . | CASSLQGIYGYTF | TGTGCCAGCAGTTTACAGGGAATCTATGGCTACACCTTC
. | TRBJ1-5 | TRBV19 | many | CASSISFGGSIGQPQHF | TGTGCCAGTAGTATTTCTTTTGGGGGATCCATAGGTCAGCCCCAGCATTTT
TRBD2 | TRBJ2-7 | TRBV4-1 | few | CASSQGLAGARISYEQYF | TGCGCCAGCAGCCAGGGACTAGCGGGAGCGCGAATTTCCTACGAGCAGTACTTC
. | TRBJ1-1 | TRBV7-9 | many | CASSLNKNTEAFF | TGTGCCAGCAGCTTAAACAAGAACACTGAAGCTTTCTTT
TRBD2 | TRBJ2-3 | TRBV7-9 | . | CASSIAGGGTDTQYF | TGTGCCAGCAGCATAGCGGGAGGCGGCACAGATACGCAGTATTTT
. | TRBJ1-2 | TRBV12-3/TRBV12-4 | many | CASSTRWRGYTF | TGTGCCAGCAGTACTCGCTGGCGAGGCTACACCTTC
. | TRBJ2-1 | TRBV2 | few | CASTTGVPSYNEQFF | TGTGCCAGCACCACCGGAGTGCCTTCCTACAATGAGCAGTTCTTC
TRBD1 | TRBJ2-7 | TRBV28 | many | CASSIPPGQGRAEQYF | TGTGCCAGCAGTATTCCTCCGGGACAGGGCAGGGCCGAGCAGTACTTC
. | TRBJ2-2 | TRBV10-3 | . | CAISESTQNTGELFF | TGTGCCATCAGTGAGTCGACACAGAACACCGGGGAGCTGTTTTTT
TRBD2 | TRBJ2-7 | TRBV14 | many | CASSTGTSGSLYEQYF | TGTGCCAGCAGCACCGGGACTAGCGGGAGTTTGTACGAGCAGTACTTC
. | TRBJ1-1 | TRBV7-2 | many | CLSQGRYTEAFF | TGTTTATCTCAGGGGCGATACACTGAAGCTTTCTTT
. | TRBJ2-7 | TRBV6-1 | few | CAALLSYEQYF | TGTGCCGCGCTGCTCTCCTACGAGCAGTACTTC
TRBD1 | TRBJ2-3 | TRBV2 | few | CASSSPRGQDLAKDTQYF | TGTGCCAGCAGTAGCCCGAGGGGACAGGATTTAGCTAAAGATACGCAGTATTTT
TRBD2 | TRBJ2-1 | TRBV24-1 | many | CATSEASGSDEQFF | TGTGCCACCAGTGAGGCTAGCGGGAGCGATGAGCAGTTCTTC
. | TRBJ1-5 | TRBV30 | many | CAWTQGYSNQPQHF | TGTGCCTGGACCCAGGGATATAGCAATCAGCCCCAGCATTTT
. | TRBJ2-7 | TRBV6-1 | many | CASSEVGGDYEQYF | TGTGCCAGCAGTGAAGTCGGTGGAGACTACGAGCAGTACTTC
. | TRBJ2-3 | TRBV9 | few | CASSPHLDRTDTQYF | TGTGCCAGCAGCCCTCATTTAGACCGGACAGATACGCAGTATTTT
. | TRBJ1-4 | TRBV7-2 | many | CASSFGQIGGEKLFF | TGTGCCAGCAGCTTCGGACAGATAGGCGGGGAAAAACTGTTTTTT
TRBD2 | TRBJ2-2 | TRBV27 | . | CASSLYLAGGSSGELFF | TGTGCCAGCAGTTTATACCTAGCGGGAGGGTCGTCCGGGGAGCTGTTTTTT
. | TRBJ2-3 | TRBV5-6 | few | CASSPEAFHTQYF | TGTGCCAGCAGCCCGGAGGCGTTCCATACGCAGTATTTT
TRBD1 | TRBJ1-4 | TRBV7-9 | many | CASSLTRGTANNEKLFF | TGTGCCAGCAGCCTTACCCGAGGGACAGCGAACAATGAAAAACTGTTTTTT
. | TRBJ2-3 | TRBV12-5 | few | CASALGRYTDTQYF | TGTGCTAGTGCTTTAGGGCGTTACACAGATACGCAGTATTTT
TRBD2 | TRBJ2-5 | TRBV7-3 | many | CASSPGGGFRETQYF | TGTGCCAGCAGCCCCGGCGGGGGTTTTCGGGAGACCCAGTACTTC
. | TRBJ2-7 | TRBV2 | few | CASSEGAPYEQYF | TGTGCCAGCAGTGAAGGGGCGCCCTACGAGCAGTACTTC
. | TRBJ2-4 | TRBV20-1 | . | CSASSRIQYF | TGCAGTGCGTCGAGCCGGATTCAGTACTTC